The rows below give T cell receptor beta chains drawn from one sample of a study of T cells expressing NK-cell markers. TCRdb re-called the 5' RACE reads; every CDR3 protein appears as one record, without DNA. The data show about 150,000 distinct CDR3 sequences, and the top ten clones hold roughly a third. The sequencing sample was made of blood T cells: a sorted CD56 or NKG2C T cell subset, CD4+ or CD8+ T cells, or bulk PBMC T cells (not recorded which). These receptor sequences come from a woman between 45 and 65 years old in good health. Each CDR3 is given with its conserved first and last residue.

V	J	CDR3
TRBV9	TRBJ2-5	CASSGQGDGETQYF
TRBV7-9	TRBJ2-5	CASSLVVETQYF
TRBV12-3/TRBV12-4	TRBJ2-7	CASSPPGSSEQYF
TRBV4-1	TRBJ2-3	CASRLTQGPGTDTQYF
TRBV3-1	TRBJ1-1	CASSQYGPNTEAFF
TRBV5-6	TRBJ2-2	CASSDFGQGGHTGELFF
TRBV7-2	TRBJ2-1	CASSFRDGNNEQFF
TRBV11-3	TRBJ1-3	CASSWSLGNTIYF
TRBV5-1	TRBJ2-1	CASSTPGQARGHNEQFF
TRBV27	TRBJ1-4	CASSLYSWGGTTNEKLFF
TRBV9	TRBJ1-2	CASSARDWPGNYGYTF
TRBV24-1	TRBJ2-7	CATSDSLSNEQYF
TRBV6-1	TRBJ2-1	CASSEGLGKGLYNEQFF
TRBV10-2	TRBJ1-3	CASSDGGDTIYF
TRBV2	TRBJ2-1	CASSPWDSPRGNEQFF
TRBV20-1	TRBJ2-7	CSAGPLEGPSYEQYF
TRBV7-9	TRBJ1-4	CASSGRTGPNEKLFF
TRBV4-1	TRBJ2-1	CASSHGTKGYEQFF
TRBV5-4	TRBJ1-1	CASSTDENTEAFF
TRBV12-3/TRBV12-4	TRBJ1-1	CASSTSWVGTEAFF
TRBV29-1	TRBJ2-3	CSVMYSISGFSTDTQYF
TRBV12-3/TRBV12-4	TRBJ1-5	CASNPQGAGNQPQHF
TRBV2	TRBJ2-1	CASSEYGGNEQFF
TRBV15	TRBJ1-2	CAIKSSRGDLGGYTF
TRBV12-3/TRBV12-4	TRBJ1-3	CASSHTPGLRSGNTIYF
TRBV5-5	TRBJ2-3	CASSSLAGSTDTQYF
TRBV19	TRBJ2-1	CASSIYRSSYNEQFF